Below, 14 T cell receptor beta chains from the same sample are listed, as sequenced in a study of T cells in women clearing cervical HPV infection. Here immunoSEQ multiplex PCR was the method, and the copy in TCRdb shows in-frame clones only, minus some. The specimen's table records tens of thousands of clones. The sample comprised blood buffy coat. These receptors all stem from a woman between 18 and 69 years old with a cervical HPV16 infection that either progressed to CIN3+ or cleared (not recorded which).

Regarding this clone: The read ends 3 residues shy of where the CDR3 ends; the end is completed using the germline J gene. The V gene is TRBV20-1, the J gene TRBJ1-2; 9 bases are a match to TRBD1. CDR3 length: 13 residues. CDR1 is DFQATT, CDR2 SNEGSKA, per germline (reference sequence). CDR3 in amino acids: CSAIVQGANGYTF. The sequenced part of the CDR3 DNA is TGCAGTGCTATTGTACAGGGGGCCAACGGC.

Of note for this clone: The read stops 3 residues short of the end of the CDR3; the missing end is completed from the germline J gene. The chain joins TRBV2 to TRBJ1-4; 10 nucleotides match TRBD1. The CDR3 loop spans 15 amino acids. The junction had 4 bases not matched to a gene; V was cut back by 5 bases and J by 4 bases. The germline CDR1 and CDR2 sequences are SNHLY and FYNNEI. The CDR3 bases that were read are TGTGCCAGCAGTCGAAGGACAGGGGGTAATGAAAAA. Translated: CASSRRTGGNEK. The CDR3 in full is CASSRRTGGNEKLFF.

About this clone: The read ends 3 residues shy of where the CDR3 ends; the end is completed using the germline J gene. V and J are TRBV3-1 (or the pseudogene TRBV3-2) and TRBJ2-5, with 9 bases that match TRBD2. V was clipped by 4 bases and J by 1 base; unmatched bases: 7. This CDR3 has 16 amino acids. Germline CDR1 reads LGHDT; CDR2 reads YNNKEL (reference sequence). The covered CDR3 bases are TGTGCCAGCAGCCCCCGGACTAGCGAGATCCAAGAGACC. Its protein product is CASSPRTSEIQET. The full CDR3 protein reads CASSPRTSEIQETQYF.

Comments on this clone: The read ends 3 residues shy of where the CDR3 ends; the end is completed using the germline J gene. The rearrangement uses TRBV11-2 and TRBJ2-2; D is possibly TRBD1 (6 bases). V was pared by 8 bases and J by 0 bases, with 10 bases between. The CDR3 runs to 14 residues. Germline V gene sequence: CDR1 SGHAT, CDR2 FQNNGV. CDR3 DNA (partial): TGTGCCAGCGTACGACAGGCGAACACCGGGGAG. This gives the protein CASVRQANTGE. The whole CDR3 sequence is CASVRQANTGELFF.

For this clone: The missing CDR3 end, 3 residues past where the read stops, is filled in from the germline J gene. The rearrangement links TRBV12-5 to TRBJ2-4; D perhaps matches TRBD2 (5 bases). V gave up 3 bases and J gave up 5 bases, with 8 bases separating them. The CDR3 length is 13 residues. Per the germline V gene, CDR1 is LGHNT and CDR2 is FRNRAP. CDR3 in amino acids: CASGLGLENIQYF. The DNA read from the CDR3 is TGTGCTAGTGGTTTAGGACTGGAAAACATT.

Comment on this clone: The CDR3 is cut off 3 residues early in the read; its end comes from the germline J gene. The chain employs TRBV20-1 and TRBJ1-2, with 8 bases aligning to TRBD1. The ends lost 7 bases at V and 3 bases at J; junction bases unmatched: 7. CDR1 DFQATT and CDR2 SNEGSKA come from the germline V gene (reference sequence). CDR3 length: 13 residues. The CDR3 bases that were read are TGCAGTGGCCCGGACAGGGTAGACTATGGC. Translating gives CSGPDRVDYG. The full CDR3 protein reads CSGPDRVDYGYTF.

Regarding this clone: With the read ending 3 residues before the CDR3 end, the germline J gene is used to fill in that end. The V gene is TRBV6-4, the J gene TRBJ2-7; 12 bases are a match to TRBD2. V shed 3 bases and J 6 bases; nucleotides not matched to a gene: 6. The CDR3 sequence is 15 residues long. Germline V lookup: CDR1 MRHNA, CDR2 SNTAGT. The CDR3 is CASSEEPSGGAEQYF. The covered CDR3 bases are TGTGCCAGCAGTGAGGAGCCTAGCGGGGGGGCCGAG.

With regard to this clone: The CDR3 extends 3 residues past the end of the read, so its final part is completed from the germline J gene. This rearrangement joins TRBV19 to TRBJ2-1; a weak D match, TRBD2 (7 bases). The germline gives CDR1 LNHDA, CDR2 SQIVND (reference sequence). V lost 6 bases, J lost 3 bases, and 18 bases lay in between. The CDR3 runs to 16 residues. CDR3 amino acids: CASRKDTGGNYNEQFF. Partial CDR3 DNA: TGTGCCAGTAGAAAGGACACGGGGGGCAACTACAATGAG.

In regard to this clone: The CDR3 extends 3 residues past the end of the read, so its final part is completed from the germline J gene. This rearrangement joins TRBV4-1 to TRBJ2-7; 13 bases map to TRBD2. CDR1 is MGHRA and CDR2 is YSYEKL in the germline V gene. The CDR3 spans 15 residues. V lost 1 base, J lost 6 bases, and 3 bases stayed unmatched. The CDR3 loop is CASSQGLAGGGEQYF. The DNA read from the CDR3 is TGCGCCAGCAGCCAAGGACTAGCGGGGGGAGGCGAG.

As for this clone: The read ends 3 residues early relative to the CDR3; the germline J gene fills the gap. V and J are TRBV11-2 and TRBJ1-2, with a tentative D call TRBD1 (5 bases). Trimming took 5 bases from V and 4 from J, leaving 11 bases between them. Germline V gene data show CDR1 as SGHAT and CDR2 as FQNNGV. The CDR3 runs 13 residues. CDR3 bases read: TGTGCCAGCAGCCGCCAGGGCGTCTATGGC. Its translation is CASSRQGVYG. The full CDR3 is CASSRQGVYGYTF.

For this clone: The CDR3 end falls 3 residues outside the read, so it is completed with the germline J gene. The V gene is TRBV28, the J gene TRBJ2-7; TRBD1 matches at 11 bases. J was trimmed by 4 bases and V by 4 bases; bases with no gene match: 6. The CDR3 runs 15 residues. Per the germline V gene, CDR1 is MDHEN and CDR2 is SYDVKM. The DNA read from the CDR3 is TGTGCCAGCAGTTCCCCCGGGACAGGGGGGTACGAG. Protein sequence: CASSSPGTGGYE. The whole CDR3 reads CASSSPGTGGYEQYF.

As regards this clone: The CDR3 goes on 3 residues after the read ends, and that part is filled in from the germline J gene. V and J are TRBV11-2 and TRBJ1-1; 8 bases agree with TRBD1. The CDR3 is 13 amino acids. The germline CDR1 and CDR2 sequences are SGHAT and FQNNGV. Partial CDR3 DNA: TGTGCCAGCAGCTTAGGGTTAGACAGGGGA. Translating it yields CASSLGLDRG. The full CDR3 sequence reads CASSLGLDRGAFF.

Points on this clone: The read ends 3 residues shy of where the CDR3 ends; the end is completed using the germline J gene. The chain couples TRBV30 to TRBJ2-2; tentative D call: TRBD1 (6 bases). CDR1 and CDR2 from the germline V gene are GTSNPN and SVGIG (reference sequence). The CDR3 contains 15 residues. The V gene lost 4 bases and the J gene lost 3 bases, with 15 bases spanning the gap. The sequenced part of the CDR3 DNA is TGTGCCTGGAAGAAGGGGGAAGTCGACACCGGGGAG. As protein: CAWKKGEVDTGE. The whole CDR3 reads CAWKKGEVDTGELFF.

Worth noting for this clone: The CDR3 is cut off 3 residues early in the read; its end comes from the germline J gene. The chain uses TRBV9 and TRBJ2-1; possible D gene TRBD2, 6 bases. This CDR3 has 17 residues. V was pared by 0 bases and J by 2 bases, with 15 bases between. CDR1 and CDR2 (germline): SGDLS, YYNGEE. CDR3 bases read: TGTGCCAGCAGCGTAGGACCGAGAGCGGGTCCCTACAATGAG. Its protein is CASSVGPRAGPYNE. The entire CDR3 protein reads CASSVGPRAGPYNEQFF.